What follows describes a single T cell receptor (beta chain). What it binds is not known. This specimen comes from a study of shared clonotypes between healthy human individuals. TCRdb's table, derived via immunoSEQ multiplex PCR, lists solely in-frame clones and lacks some. This table has under 700,000 clones, approximately 96% appearing once. Study-wide results and caveats: Incomplete sequencing of sorted subsets was indicated by rarefaction despite large depth. Naive subsets usually exceeded memory subsets in estimated richness.

The V gene's germline CDR1 is MNHEY and CDR2 SMNVEV (reference sequence). The CDR3 is made up of 15 amino acids. After removal of 6 bases from V and 4 bases from J, the junction contained 6 bases not matched to a gene. Only CD45RO-negative cells positively selected for CCR7 counted as naive CD8 cells, so terminally differentiated effector memory CD45RA+ cells were excluded. Those who donated were healthy HIV-negative adults, with no recent acute infections or vaccinations reported. V usage is TRBV27 and J usage is TRBJ2-1; 10 positions agree with TRBD1. The TCR originated in a woman aged 30 to 39 in good health. Sample: naive CD8+ T cells sorted from blood. The chain's CDR3 is CASRPGTGEYNEQFF. As DNA, the CDR3 is TGTGCCAGCAGACCCGGGACAGGGGAATACAATGAGCAGTTCTTC.